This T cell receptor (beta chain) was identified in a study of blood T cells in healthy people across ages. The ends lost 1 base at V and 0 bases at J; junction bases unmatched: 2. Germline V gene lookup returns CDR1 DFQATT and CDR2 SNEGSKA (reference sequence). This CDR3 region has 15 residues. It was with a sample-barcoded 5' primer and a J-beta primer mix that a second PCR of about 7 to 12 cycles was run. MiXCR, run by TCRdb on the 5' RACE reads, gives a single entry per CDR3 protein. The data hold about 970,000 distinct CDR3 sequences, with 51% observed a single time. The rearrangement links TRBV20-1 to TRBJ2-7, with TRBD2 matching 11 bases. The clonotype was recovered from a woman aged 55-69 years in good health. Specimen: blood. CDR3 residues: CSARGGLAASYEQYF. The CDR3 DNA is TGCAGTGCTAGAGGGGGACTAGCGGCCTCCTACGAGCAGTACTTC.